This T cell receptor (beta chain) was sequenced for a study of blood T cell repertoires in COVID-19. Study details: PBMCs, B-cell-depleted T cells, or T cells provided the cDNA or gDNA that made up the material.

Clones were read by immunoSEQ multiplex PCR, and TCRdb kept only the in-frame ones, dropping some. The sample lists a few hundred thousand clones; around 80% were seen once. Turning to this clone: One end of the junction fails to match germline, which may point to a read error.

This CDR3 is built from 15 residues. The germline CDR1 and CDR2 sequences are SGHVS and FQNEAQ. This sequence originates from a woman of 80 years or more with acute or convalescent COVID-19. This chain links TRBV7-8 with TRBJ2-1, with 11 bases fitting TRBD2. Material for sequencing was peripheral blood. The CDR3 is CASSVAGGPYNEQFF. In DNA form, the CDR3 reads TGTGCCAGCAGCGTAGCGGGGGGGCCCTACAATGAGCAGTTCTTC.